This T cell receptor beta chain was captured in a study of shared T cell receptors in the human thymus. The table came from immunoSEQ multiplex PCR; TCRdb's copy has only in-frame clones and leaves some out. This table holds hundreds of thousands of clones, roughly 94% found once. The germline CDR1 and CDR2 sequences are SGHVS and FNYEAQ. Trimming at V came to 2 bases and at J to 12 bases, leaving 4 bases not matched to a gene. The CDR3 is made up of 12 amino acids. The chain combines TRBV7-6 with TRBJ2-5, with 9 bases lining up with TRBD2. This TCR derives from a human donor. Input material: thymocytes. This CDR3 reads CASSLNAGGKYF. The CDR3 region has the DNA TGTGCCAGCAGCTTAAATGCGGGAGGGAAGTACTTC.